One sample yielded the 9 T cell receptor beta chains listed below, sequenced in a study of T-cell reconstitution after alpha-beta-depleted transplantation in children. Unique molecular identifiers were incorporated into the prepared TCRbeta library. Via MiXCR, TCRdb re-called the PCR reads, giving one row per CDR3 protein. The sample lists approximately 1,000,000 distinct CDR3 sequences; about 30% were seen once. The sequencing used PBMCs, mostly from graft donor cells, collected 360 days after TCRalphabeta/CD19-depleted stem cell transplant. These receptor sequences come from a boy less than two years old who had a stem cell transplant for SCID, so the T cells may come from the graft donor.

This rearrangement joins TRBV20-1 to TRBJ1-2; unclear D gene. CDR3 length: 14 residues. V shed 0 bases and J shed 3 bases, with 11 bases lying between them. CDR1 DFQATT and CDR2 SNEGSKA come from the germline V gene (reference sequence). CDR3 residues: CSARDYGYDYGYTF. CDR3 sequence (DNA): TGCAGTGCTAGAGATTATGGGTATGACTATGGCTACACCTTC.

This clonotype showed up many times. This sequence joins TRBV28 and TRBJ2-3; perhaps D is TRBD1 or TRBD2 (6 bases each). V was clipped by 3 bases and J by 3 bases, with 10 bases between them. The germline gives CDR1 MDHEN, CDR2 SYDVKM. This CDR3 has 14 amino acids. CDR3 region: CASSFGGRTDTQYF. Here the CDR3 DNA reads TGTGCCAGCAGTTTCGGGGGCAGGACAGATACGCAGTATTTT.

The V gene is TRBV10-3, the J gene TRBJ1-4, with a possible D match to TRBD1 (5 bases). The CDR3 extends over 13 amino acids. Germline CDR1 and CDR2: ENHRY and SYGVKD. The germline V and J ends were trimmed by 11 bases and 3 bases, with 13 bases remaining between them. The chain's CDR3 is CAGPGQSNEKLFF. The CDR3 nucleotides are TGTGCCGGACCGGGGCAGTCTAATGAAAAACTGTTTTTT.

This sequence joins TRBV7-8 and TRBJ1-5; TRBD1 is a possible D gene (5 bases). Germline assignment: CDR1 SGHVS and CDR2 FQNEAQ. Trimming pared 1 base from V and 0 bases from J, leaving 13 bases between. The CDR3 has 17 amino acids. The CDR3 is CASSLGGGGYSNQPQHF. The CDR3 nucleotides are TGTGCCAGCAGCTTAGGGGGGGGAGGTTATAGCAATCAGCCCCAGCATTTT.

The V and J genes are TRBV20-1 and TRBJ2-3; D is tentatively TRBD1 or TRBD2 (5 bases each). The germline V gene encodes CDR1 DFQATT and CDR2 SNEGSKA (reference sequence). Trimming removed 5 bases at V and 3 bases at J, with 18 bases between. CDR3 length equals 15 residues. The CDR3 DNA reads TGCAGTGCTCCCGGGACCTTAAAAGCTACAGATACGCAGTATTTT. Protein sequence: CSAPGTLKATDTQYF.

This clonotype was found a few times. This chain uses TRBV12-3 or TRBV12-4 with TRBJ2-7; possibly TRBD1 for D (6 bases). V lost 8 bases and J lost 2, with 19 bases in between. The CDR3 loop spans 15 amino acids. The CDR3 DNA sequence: TGTGCCAGCCAAACCCAGGGGAAAGGGACCTACGAGCAGTACTTC. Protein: CASQTQGKGTYEQYF.

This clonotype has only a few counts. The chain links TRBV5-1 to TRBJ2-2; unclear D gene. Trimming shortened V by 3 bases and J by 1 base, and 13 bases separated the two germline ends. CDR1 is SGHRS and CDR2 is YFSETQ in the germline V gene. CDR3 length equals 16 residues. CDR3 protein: CASSSGPLLNTGELFF. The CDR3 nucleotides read TGCGCCAGCAGCTCAGGACCTTTACTGAACACCGGGGAGCTGTTTTTT.

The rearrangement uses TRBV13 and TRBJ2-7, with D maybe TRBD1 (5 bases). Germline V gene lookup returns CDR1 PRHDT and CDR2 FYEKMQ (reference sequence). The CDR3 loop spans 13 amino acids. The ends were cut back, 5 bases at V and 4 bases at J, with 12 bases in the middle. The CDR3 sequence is CASSQKKGYEQYF. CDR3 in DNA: TGTGCCAGCAGCCAAAAGAAGGGGTACGAGCAGTACTTC.

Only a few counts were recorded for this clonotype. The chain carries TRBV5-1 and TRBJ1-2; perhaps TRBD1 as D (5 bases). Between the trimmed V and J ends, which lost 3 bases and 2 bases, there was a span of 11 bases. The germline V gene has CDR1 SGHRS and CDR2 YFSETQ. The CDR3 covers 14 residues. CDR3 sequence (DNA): TGCGCCAGCAGCTGGTACCGGGACAACTATGGCTACACCTTC. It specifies CASSWYRDNYGYTF.